These T cell receptor beta chains were read from a single sample in a study of T cell repertoires in cytomegalovirus infection. Their target antigens are unknown. TCRdb processed the reads anew with MiXCR; each CDR3 protein has one entry. The sample has 200,000 to 250,000 distinct CDR3 sequences, 38% seen once; the top ten hold 55% to 60%. This sample comprised CD8+ T cells from cultured PBMCs, obtained from culture after CMV antigen stimulation. The receptors were gathered from a human donor in good health (CMV status not recorded). Some clones in this sample may be carry-over from other donors' samples. Both conserved end residues are part of each CDR3. The order of the fields is J gene, clone size, V gene, D gene, CDR3 DNA, CDR3 protein. D genes are given only for firm matches. Clone size appears in some rows only: once, few, many, or a class for an expanded clone.

j_call: TRBJ2-1
clone_size: few
v_call: TRBV7-6
d_call: TRBD2
cdr3_nt: TGTGCCAGCAGCGTTAGCGGGGGGGCGTCTGAGCAGTTCTTC
cdr3_aa: CASSVSGGASEQFF

j_call: TRBJ2-1
clone_size: -
v_call: TRBV11-3
d_call: -
cdr3_nt: TGTGCCAGCAGCTTTTGGCCCACTCCCACCTACAATGAGCAGTTCTTC
cdr3_aa: CASSFWPTPTYNEQFF

j_call: TRBJ2-2
clone_size: few
v_call: TRBV7-2
d_call: -
cdr3_nt: TGTGCCAGCATTGCCCTACCAGATCCCGGGGAGCTGTTTTTT
cdr3_aa: CASIALPDPGELFF

j_call: TRBJ1-2
clone_size: few
v_call: TRBV11-2
d_call: -
cdr3_nt: TGTGCCAGCAGCTTACAGAGGCTCGTGGAGGGTCCTAACTATGGCTACACCTTC
cdr3_aa: CASSLQRLVEGPNYGYTF

j_call: TRBJ1-1
clone_size: few
v_call: TRBV6-1
d_call: TRBD1
cdr3_nt: TGTGCCAGCAGTGCCGGTAGAGTCTCTACGCAGGGGGCGCGACGCACTGAAGCTTTCTTT
cdr3_aa: CASSAGRVSTQGARRTEAFF

j_call: TRBJ2-1
clone_size: few
v_call: TRBV6-5
d_call: -
cdr3_nt: TGTGCCAGCAGTTACTCGAGGGGCAATGAGCAGTTCTTC
cdr3_aa: CASSYSRGNEQFF

j_call: TRBJ1-2
clone_size: few
v_call: TRBV9
d_call: -
cdr3_nt: TGTGCCAGCAGTTCACAGGCGGACTATGGCTACACCTTC
cdr3_aa: CASSSQADYGYTF

j_call: TRBJ1-3
clone_size: -
v_call: TRBV10-3
d_call: -
cdr3_nt: TGTGCCATCAAAGAGGGTTTCTCTGGAAACACCATATATTTT
cdr3_aa: CAIKEGFSGNTIYF

j_call: TRBJ1-1
clone_size: -
v_call: TRBV7-4
d_call: -
cdr3_nt: TGTGCCAGCAGCTTAATTACGGGGGCGAGTAGGGCTGAAGCTTTCTTT
cdr3_aa: CASSLITGASRAEAFF

j_call: TRBJ1-1
clone_size: -
v_call: TRBV25-1
d_call: -
cdr3_nt: TGTGCCAGCAGTGAGGAGGAATTCACTGAAGCTTTCTTT
cdr3_aa: CASSEEEFTEAFF

j_call: TRBJ2-5
clone_size: -
v_call: TRBV11-2
d_call: -
cdr3_nt: TGTGCCAGCAGCTTAGGCTCCCTTCAACGAAAAGAGACCCAGTACTTC
cdr3_aa: CASSLGSLQRKETQYF

j_call: TRBJ2-6
clone_size: -
v_call: TRBV7-8
d_call: TRBD1
cdr3_nt: TGTGCCAGCAGCTCCAGGGGGCTCGGGGCCAACGTCCTGACTTTC
cdr3_aa: CASSSRGLGANVLTF

j_call: TRBJ1-3
clone_size: few
v_call: TRBV7-8
d_call: -
cdr3_nt: TGTGCCAGCAGCTCCTCCCGGGACGTAGCAAACACCATATATTTT
cdr3_aa: CASSSSRDVANTIYF

j_call: TRBJ1-1
clone_size: -
v_call: TRBV7-9
d_call: TRBD1
cdr3_nt: TGTGCCAGCAGCCCGCTGACAGGGGGCACTGAAGCTTTCTTT
cdr3_aa: CASSPLTGGTEAFF

j_call: TRBJ1-5
clone_size: -
v_call: TRBV10-3
d_call: -
cdr3_nt: TGTGCCATCAGTGCCGGTGGCAGGGGACGCCAGACCCAGCATTTT
cdr3_aa: CAISAGGRGRQTQHF

j_call: TRBJ2-7
clone_size: -
v_call: TRBV28
d_call: TRBD1
cdr3_nt: TGTGCCAGCAGTTTATCTCCAGGGGGCGAAGGTTTCGACGAGCAGTACTTC
cdr3_aa: CASSLSPGGEGFDEQYF

j_call: TRBJ2-4
clone_size: -
v_call: TRBV6-6
d_call: -
cdr3_nt: TGTGCCAGCAGTGATAGGCATCAGGACATTCAGTACTTC
cdr3_aa: CASSDRHQDIQYF

j_call: TRBJ2-7
clone_size: -
v_call: TRBV28
d_call: TRBD2
cdr3_nt: TGTGCCAGCAGCGACCCGGGGGGCGAGCAGTACTTC
cdr3_aa: CASSDPGGEQYF

j_call: TRBJ2-4
clone_size: -
v_call: TRBV7-9
d_call: -
cdr3_nt: TGTGCCAGCAGCCTTTCTGAGACGGCCAAAAACATTCAGTACTTC
cdr3_aa: CASSLSETAKNIQYF

j_call: TRBJ2-1
clone_size: -
v_call: TRBV19
d_call: -
cdr3_nt: TGTGCCAGTAGTATAGCGCAGAATGAGCAGTTCTTC
cdr3_aa: CASSIAQNEQFF

j_call: TRBJ1-6
clone_size: -
v_call: TRBV6-8
d_call: -
cdr3_nt: TGTGCCAGCAGTTACGATCTTCCGGGACCGACTCTTTATAATTCACCCCTCCACTTT
cdr3_aa: CASSYDLPGPTLYNSPLHF

j_call: TRBJ1-1
clone_size: -
v_call: TRBV27
d_call: -
cdr3_nt: TGTGCCAGCAGTTTAAGAACGGCAGGGGCGGTGACTGAAGCTTTCTTT
cdr3_aa: CASSLRTAGAVTEAFF

j_call: TRBJ2-3
clone_size: many
v_call: TRBV7-2
d_call: -
cdr3_nt: TGTGCCAGCAGCTTAAGGGGGGGGAGCCCCCCAGATACGCAGTATTTT
cdr3_aa: CASSLRGGSPPDTQYF

j_call: TRBJ1-6
clone_size: few
v_call: TRBV27
d_call: -
cdr3_nt: TGTGCCAGCAGTTTTCAAGACGGTTTACTTGGGGAGTCACCCCTCCACTTT
cdr3_aa: CASSFQDGLLGESPLHF

j_call: TRBJ2-1
clone_size: -
v_call: TRBV19
d_call: -
cdr3_nt: TGTGCCAGTACCGATGGGTGGAATGAGCAGTTCTTC
cdr3_aa: CASTDGWNEQFF

j_call: TRBJ2-6
clone_size: many
v_call: TRBV7-9
d_call: TRBD1
cdr3_nt: TGTGCCAGCAGCACGGGACAGGGTCTCTGGGCCAACGTCCTGACTTTC
cdr3_aa: CASSTGQGLWANVLTF

j_call: TRBJ2-5
clone_size: -
v_call: TRBV4-1
d_call: -
cdr3_nt: TGCGCCAGCAGCCACGGACCGTTAGAGACCCAGTACTTC
cdr3_aa: CASSHGPLETQYF

j_call: TRBJ2-3
clone_size: -
v_call: TRBV11-3
d_call: -
cdr3_nt: TGTGCCAGCAGCGCCCGGGACCCTCCAGGGACAGATACGCAGTATTTT
cdr3_aa: CASSARDPPGTDTQYF

j_call: TRBJ2-5
clone_size: once
v_call: TRBV7-6
d_call: -
cdr3_nt: TGTGCCAGCAGCAGCAGTCCCAGCTCGTACTTC
cdr3_aa: CASSSSPSSYF

j_call: TRBJ1-2
clone_size: few
v_call: TRBV7-9
d_call: TRBD1
cdr3_nt: TGTGCCAGCAGCGACCTGACAGGGGGTCCCTATGGCTACACCTTC
cdr3_aa: CASSDLTGGPYGYTF

j_call: TRBJ1-6
clone_size: -
v_call: TRBV6-5
d_call: TRBD1
cdr3_nt: TGTGCCAGCAGTTACGGGACAGGGCAGGGGGCTTCACCCCTCCACTTT
cdr3_aa: CASSYGTGQGASPLHF

j_call: TRBJ2-5
clone_size: -
v_call: TRBV12-3/TRBV12-4
d_call: -
cdr3_nt: TGTGCCAGCAGTTTACTTCGGCTACTCGGCACCGCAACACTCCAAGAGACCCAGTACTTC
cdr3_aa: CASSLLRLLGTATLQETQYF

j_call: TRBJ2-1
clone_size: -
v_call: TRBV6-5
d_call: -
cdr3_nt: TGTGCCACCCTAAGGGCGGAAAACTACAATGAGCAGTTCTTC
cdr3_aa: CATLRAENYNEQFF

j_call: TRBJ1-1
clone_size: -
v_call: TRBV7-8
d_call: -
cdr3_nt: TGTGCCAGCAGCTTAGACAGCTACACTGAAGCTTTCTTT
cdr3_aa: CASSLDSYTEAFF

j_call: TRBJ2-1
clone_size: -
v_call: TRBV11-1
d_call: -
cdr3_nt: TGTGCCAGCAGCTTAGCGGATTACAGGAGCTCCTACAATGAGCAGTTCTTC
cdr3_aa: CASSLADYRSSYNEQFF

j_call: TRBJ1-5
clone_size: -
v_call: TRBV12-3/TRBV12-4
d_call: -
cdr3_nt: TGTGCCAGCAGTTTTCTGTTAGGGAAGGTTAGCAATCAGCCCCAGCATTTT
cdr3_aa: CASSFLLGKVSNQPQHF

j_call: TRBJ2-1
clone_size: many
v_call: TRBV7-2
d_call: -
cdr3_nt: TGTGCCAGCAGCTTAGACTCAGCGCCGAGCTCCTACAATGAGCAGTTCTTC
cdr3_aa: CASSLDSAPSSYNEQFF

j_call: TRBJ1-1
clone_size: -
v_call: TRBV2
d_call: TRBD1
cdr3_nt: TGTGCCAGCAGGGACAGGGGGCTGGGCACTGAAGCTTTCTTT
cdr3_aa: CASRDRGLGTEAFF

j_call: TRBJ2-1
clone_size: few
v_call: TRBV6-4
d_call: -
cdr3_nt: TGTGCCAGCAGTGCCCGCCACAAAAGTAGCTCCTACAATGAGCAGTTCTTC
cdr3_aa: CASSARHKSSSYNEQFF

j_call: TRBJ2-1
clone_size: few
v_call: TRBV5-1
d_call: -
cdr3_nt: TGCGCCAGCAGCTCCCCCCTTTTCTCAAGCTCCTACAATGAGCAGTTCTTC
cdr3_aa: CASSSPLFSSSYNEQFF

j_call: TRBJ2-7
clone_size: -
v_call: TRBV7-4
d_call: TRBD2
cdr3_nt: TGTGCCAGCAGCTCCGCCGGAGCGGGAGATCCCTACGAGCAGTACTTC
cdr3_aa: CASSSAGAGDPYEQYF

j_call: TRBJ1-1
clone_size: -
v_call: TRBV6-1
d_call: -
cdr3_nt: TGTGCCAGCAGTGAACCCTCCTACATGAACACTGAAGCTTTCTTT
cdr3_aa: CASSEPSYMNTEAFF

j_call: TRBJ2-3
clone_size: -
v_call: TRBV6-7
d_call: TRBD2
cdr3_nt: TGTGCCAGCAGTTACTCGGCTCGTCTAGCGGGAACAGATACGCAGTATTTT
cdr3_aa: CASSYSARLAGTDTQYF

j_call: TRBJ1-5
clone_size: -
v_call: TRBV7-6
d_call: TRBD1
cdr3_nt: TGTGCTAGCAGCTTTCGGACAGGGTACCAGCCCCAGCATTTT
cdr3_aa: CASSFRTGYQPQHF

j_call: TRBJ2-6
clone_size: few
v_call: TRBV15
d_call: -
cdr3_nt: TGTGCCACCAGCAGAGAAGGGAGAGGGGCCAACGTCCTGACTTTC
cdr3_aa: CATSREGRGANVLTF

j_call: TRBJ2-1
clone_size: -
v_call: TRBV7-8
d_call: TRBD1
cdr3_nt: TGTGCCAGCAGCTCTCGGGACAGGGGTTCTCCTGAGCAGTTCTTC
cdr3_aa: CASSSRDRGSPEQFF

j_call: TRBJ1-1
clone_size: -
v_call: TRBV3-1
d_call: -
cdr3_nt: TGTGCCAGCAGTCCTCGACCCACTGAAGCTTTCTTT
cdr3_aa: CASSPRPTEAFF

j_call: TRBJ2-3
clone_size: -
v_call: TRBV4-1
d_call: TRBD1
cdr3_nt: TGCGCCAGCAGCCAAGTTCAGGGGGCCACAGATACGCAGTATTTT
cdr3_aa: CASSQVQGATDTQYF

j_call: TRBJ1-2
clone_size: few
v_call: TRBV7-3
d_call: TRBD1
cdr3_nt: TGTGCCAGCAGCCAGGGACAGGATAGCTACACCTTC
cdr3_aa: CASSQGQDSYTF

j_call: TRBJ2-7
clone_size: -
v_call: TRBV10-3
d_call: -
cdr3_nt: TGTGCCATCAGTGAGTCGGGCCCCACGAGCTCCTACGAGCAGTACTTC
cdr3_aa: CAISESGPTSSYEQYF

j_call: TRBJ2-7
clone_size: few
v_call: TRBV27
d_call: TRBD1
cdr3_nt: TGTGCCAGCAGTTCAAGACAGGGGTACTCCTACGAGCAGTACTTC
cdr3_aa: CASSSRQGYSYEQYF

j_call: TRBJ1-1
clone_size: -
v_call: TRBV7-6
d_call: -
cdr3_nt: TGTGCCAGCAGCAAAGGCGACAGTCGGAATGAAGCTTTCTTT
cdr3_aa: CASSKGDSRNEAFF

j_call: TRBJ2-7
clone_size: -
v_call: TRBV12-3/TRBV12-4
d_call: TRBD1
cdr3_nt: TGTGCCAGCAGTCCGACCGGGACAGGAGCCCCCTACGAGCAGTACTTC
cdr3_aa: CASSPTGTGAPYEQYF

j_call: TRBJ2-1
clone_size: few
v_call: TRBV2
d_call: TRBD2
cdr3_nt: TGTGCCAGCAGAGGGACTAGCGGGAGGCCCAATGAGCAGTTCTTC
cdr3_aa: CASRGTSGRPNEQFF

j_call: TRBJ1-5
clone_size: -
v_call: TRBV9
d_call: TRBD1
cdr3_nt: TGTGCCAGCAGCGCAACAGGGGGCCGGCAGCCCCAGCATTTT
cdr3_aa: CASSATGGRQPQHF

j_call: TRBJ2-5
clone_size: few
v_call: TRBV20-1
d_call: TRBD1
cdr3_nt: TGCAGTGCGAGGACAGGGAGGCAAGAGACCCAGTACTTC
cdr3_aa: CSARTGRQETQYF

j_call: TRBJ2-1
clone_size: -
v_call: TRBV12-5
d_call: -
cdr3_nt: TGTGCTAGTGGTTTGGTACGGAATGAGCAGTTCTTC
cdr3_aa: CASGLVRNEQFF

j_call: TRBJ2-7
clone_size: -
v_call: TRBV7-8
d_call: TRBD1
cdr3_nt: TGTGCCAGCAGCTTAGGGGCGGGACAGGTATCCTTGGAGCAGTACTTC
cdr3_aa: CASSLGAGQVSLEQYF

j_call: TRBJ2-5
clone_size: -
v_call: TRBV7-3
d_call: TRBD2
cdr3_nt: TGTGCCAGCAGCTTGCCTAGCGGCGTGCAGCGGACCCAGTACTTC
cdr3_aa: CASSLPSGVQRTQYF